This TCR beta chain was observed in a study of tissue T cells after allogeneic stem cell transplantation. Time point defined: mouse harvest day 14 after allogeneic transplant. Each mouse received 10^7 T-cell-depleted marrow cells plus 10^6 splenic CD5+ T cells by tail vein. B6 (H2b) cells into BALB/c (H2d) mice; tissues taken at day 7 or 14. Findings and caveats of the study: In patients and mice, blood and spleen missed much of tissue repertoire.

This clone was detected a few times. The antigen is undetermined. Mouse gene names apply. The sequence runs out 1 residue before the end of the CDR3; the remainder is reconstructed from the germline J gene. This CDR3 is built from 15 residues. Germline values: CDR1 KGHPV, CDR2 FQNQEV (reference sequence). V shed 0 bases, J shed 8 bases, and the junction held 8 bases outside the gene matches. The protocol was immunoSEQ multiplex PCR, while the TCRdb copy is restricted to in-frame clones and leaves out a portion. The sample has around 5,100 clones, about 30% seen once. The rearrangement joins TRBV26 to TRBJ2-4, with 7 bases aligning to TRBD2. This sequence was found in a female BALB/c mouse given C57BL/6 T cells with graft-versus-host disease after an allogeneic hematopoietic cell transplant. Sequenced input: skin. CDR3 sequence reads: CASSLSLGEGSTLYF. The CDR3 bases that were read are TGTGCCAGCAGTCTGTCTCTGGGGGAAGGTAGCACCTTGTAC.